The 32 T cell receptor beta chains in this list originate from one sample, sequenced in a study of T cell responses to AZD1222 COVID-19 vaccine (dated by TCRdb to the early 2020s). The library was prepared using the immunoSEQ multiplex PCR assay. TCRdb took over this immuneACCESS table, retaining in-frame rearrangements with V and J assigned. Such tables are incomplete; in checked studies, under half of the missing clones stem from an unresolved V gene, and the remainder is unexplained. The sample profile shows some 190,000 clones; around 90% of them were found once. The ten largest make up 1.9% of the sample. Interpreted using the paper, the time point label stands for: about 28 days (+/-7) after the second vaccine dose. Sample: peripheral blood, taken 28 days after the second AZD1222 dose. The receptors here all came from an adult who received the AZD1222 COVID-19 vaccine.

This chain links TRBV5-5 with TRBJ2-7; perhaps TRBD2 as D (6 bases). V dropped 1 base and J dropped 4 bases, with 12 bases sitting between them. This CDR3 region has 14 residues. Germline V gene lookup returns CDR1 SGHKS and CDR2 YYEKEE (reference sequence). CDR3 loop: CASSLSELAYEQYF. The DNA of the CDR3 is TGTGCCAGCAGCTTGTCGGAACTAGCTTACGAGCAGTACTTC. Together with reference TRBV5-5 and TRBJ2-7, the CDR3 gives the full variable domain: DAGVTQSPTHLIKTRGQQVTLRCSPISGHKSVSWYQQVLGQGPQFIFQYYEKEERGRGNFPDRFSARQFPNYSSELNVNALLLGDSALYLCASSLSELAYEQYFGPGTRLTVT.

The CDR3 protein is CASSDTTGTDTQYF. The CDR3 coding sequence is TGTGCCAGCTCAGATACTACAGGGACAGATACGCAGTATTTT. This chain uses TRBV18 with TRBJ2-3, with a possible D match to TRBD1 (6 bases). Germline loops: CDR1 KGHSH, CDR2 LQKENI. V dropped 5 bases and J dropped 3 bases, with 12 bases sitting between them. The CDR3 sequence is 14 residues long.

CDR3 sequence reads: CASSYDVNYEQYF. The DNA of the CDR3 is TGTGCCAGCAGTTACGACGTTAACTACGAGCAGTACTTC. This rearrangement joins TRBV6-2 or TRBV6-3 to TRBJ2-7; D is undetermined. V lost 2 bases and J 3 bases, leaving 8 bases between the germline ends. Germline CDR1 is MNHEY and CDR2 is SVGEGT. The CDR3 has 13 amino acids.

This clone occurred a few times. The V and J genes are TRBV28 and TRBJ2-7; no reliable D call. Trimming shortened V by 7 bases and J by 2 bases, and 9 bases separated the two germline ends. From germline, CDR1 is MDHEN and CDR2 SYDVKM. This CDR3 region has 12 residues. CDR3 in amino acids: CASTGYTYEQYF. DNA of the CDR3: TGTGCCAGCACAGGATATACCTACGAGCAGTACTTC.

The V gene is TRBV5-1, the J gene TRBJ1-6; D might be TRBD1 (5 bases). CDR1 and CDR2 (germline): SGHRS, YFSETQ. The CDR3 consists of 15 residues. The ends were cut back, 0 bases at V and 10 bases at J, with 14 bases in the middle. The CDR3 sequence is CASSLARDSPSPLHF. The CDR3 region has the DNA TGCGCCAGCAGCTTGGCCAGGGATTCCCCCTCACCCCTCCACTTT.

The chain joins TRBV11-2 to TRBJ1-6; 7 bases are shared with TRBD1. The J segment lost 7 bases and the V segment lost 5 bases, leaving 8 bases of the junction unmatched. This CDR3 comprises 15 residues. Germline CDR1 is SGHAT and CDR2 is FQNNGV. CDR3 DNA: TGTGCCAGCAGCCGGAGAGGGGGCGGGAATTCACCCCTCCACTTT. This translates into CASSRRGGGNSPLHF.

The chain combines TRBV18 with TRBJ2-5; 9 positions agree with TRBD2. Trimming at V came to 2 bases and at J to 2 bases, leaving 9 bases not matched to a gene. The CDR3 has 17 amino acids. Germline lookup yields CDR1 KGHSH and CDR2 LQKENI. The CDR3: CASSPGIAGVHQETQYF. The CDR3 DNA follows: TGTGCCAGCTCACCAGGAATAGCGGGGGTCCATCAAGAGACCCAGTACTTC.

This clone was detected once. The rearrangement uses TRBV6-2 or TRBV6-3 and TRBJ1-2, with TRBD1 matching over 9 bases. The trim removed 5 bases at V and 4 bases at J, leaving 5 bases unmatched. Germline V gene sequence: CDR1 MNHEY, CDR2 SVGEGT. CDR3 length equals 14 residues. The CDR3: CASSQGQGSYGYTF. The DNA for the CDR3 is TGTGCCAGCAGTCAAGGACAGGGGAGCTATGGCTACACCTTC.

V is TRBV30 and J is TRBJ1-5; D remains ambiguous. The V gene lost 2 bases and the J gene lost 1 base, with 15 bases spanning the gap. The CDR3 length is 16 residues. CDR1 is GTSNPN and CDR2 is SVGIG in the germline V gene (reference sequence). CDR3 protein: CAWSSPVRISNQPQHF. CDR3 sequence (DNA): TGTGCCTGGAGTTCCCCAGTGAGGATCAGCAATCAGCCCCAGCATTTT.

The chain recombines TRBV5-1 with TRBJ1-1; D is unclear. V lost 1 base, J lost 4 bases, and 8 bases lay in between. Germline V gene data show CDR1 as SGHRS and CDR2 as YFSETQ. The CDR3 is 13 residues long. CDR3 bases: TGCGCCAGCAGCTTGCGGGAGGGCACTGAAGCTTTCTTT. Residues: CASSLREGTEAFF.

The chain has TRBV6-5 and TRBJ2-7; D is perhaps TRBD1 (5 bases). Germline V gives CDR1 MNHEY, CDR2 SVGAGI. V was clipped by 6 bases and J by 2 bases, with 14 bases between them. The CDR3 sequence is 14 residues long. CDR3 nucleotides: TGTGCCAGCAGGAGTTCAGGGCAAGCCTACGAGCAGTACTTC. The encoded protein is CASRSSGQAYEQYF.

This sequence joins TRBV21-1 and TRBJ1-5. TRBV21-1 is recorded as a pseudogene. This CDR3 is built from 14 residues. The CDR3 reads CAGKKYNPNQPQHF. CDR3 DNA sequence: TGTGCCGGCAAAAAATATAACCCCAATCAGCCCCAGCATTTT.

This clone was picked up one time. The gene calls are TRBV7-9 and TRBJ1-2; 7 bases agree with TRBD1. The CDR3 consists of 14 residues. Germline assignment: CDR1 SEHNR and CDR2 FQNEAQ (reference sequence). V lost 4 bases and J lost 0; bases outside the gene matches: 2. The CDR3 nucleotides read TGTGCCAGCAGCTCGACAGGGTCTAACTATGGCTACACCTTC. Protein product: CASSSTGSNYGYTF.

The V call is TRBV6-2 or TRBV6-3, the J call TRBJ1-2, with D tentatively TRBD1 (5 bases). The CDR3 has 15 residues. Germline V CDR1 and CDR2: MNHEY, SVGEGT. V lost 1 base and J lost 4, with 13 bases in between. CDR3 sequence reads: CASSYFGGFPYGYTF. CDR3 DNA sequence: TGTGCCAGCAGTTACTTTGGGGGTTTCCCCTATGGCTACACCTTC.

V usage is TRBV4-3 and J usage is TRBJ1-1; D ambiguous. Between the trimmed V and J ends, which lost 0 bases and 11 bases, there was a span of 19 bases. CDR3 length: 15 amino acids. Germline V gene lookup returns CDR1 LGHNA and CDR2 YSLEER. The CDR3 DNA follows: TGCGCCAGCAGCCAAGAATTTGTGGAGTGGGTTGGGGCTTTCTTT. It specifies CASSQEFVEWVGAFF.

The CDR3 nucleotides are TGTGCCAGCAGCTTGGGAGGGGGCAGGGATCAGCCCCAGCATTTT. Its protein is CASSLGGGRDQPQHF. The V and J genes are TRBV5-4 and TRBJ1-5; TRBD1 matches at 7 bases. V shed 0 bases, J shed 5 bases, and the junction held 5 bases outside the gene matches. Germline V gene sequence: CDR1 SGHNT, CDR2 YYREEE (reference sequence). This CDR3 contains 15 residues.

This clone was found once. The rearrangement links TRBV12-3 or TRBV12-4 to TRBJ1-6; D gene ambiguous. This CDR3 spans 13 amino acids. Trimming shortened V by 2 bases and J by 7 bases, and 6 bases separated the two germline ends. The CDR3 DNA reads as TGTGCCAGCAGTTTAAAGGCAAATTCACCCCTCCACTTT. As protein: CASSLKANSPLHF.

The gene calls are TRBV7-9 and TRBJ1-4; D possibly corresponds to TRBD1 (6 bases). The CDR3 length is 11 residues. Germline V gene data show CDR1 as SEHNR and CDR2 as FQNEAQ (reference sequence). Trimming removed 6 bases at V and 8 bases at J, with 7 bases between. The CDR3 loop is CASSTGEKLFF. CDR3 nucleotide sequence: TGTGCCAGCAGTACAGGGGAAAAACTGTTTTTT. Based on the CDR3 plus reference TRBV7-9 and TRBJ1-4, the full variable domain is DTGVSQNPRHKITKRGQNVTFRCDPISEHNRLYWYRQTLGQGPEFLTYFQNEAQLEKSRLLSDRFSAERPKGSFSTLEIQRTEQGDSAMYLCASSTGEKLFFGSGTQLSVL.

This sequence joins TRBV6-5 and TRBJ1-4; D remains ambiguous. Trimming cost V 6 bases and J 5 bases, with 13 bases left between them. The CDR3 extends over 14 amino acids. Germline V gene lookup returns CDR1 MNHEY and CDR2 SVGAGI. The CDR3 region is CASRRTGFNEKLFF. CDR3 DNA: TGTGCCAGCAGGCGGACGGGCTTCAATGAAAAACTGTTTTTT.

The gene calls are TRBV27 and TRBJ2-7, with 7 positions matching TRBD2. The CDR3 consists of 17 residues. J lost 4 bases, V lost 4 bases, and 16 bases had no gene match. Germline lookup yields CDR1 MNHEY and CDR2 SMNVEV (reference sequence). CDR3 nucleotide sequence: TGTGCCAGCAGTTCCCCCGGGGCCCGGGGGGACCCGTACGAGCAGTACTTC. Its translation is CASSSPGARGDPYEQYF.

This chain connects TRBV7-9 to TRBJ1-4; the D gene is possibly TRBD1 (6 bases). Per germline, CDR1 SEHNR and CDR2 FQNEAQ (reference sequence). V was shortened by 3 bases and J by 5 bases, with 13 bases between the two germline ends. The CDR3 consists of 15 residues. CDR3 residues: CASSFAGAYNEKLFF. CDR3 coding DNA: TGTGCCAGCAGCTTTGCGGGGGCATACAATGAAAAACTGTTTTTT.

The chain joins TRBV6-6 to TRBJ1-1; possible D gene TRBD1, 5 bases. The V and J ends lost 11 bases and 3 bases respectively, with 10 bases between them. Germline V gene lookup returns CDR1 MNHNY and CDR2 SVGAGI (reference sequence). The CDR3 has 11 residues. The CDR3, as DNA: TGTGCCTGCGGGGCATACACTGAAGCTTTCTTT. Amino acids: CACGAYTEAFF.

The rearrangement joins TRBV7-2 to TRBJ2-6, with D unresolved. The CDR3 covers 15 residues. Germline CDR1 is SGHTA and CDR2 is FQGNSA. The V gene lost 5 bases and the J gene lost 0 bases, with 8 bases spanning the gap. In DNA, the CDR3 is TGTGCCAGCAGCCCAATCATCTCTGGGGCCAACGTCCTGACTTTC. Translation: CASSPIISGANVLTF.

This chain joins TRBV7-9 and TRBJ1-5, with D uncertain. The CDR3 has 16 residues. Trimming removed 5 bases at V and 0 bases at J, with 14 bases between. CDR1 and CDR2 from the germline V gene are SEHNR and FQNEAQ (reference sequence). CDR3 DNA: TGTGCCAGCAGCCCAGGTGGCAGTAATAGCAATCAGCCCCAGCATTTT. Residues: CASSPGGSNSNQPQHF.

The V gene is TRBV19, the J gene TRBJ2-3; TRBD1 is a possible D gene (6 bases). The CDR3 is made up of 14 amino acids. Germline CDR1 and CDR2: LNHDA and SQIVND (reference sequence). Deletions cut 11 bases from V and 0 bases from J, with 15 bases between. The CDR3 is CAVPTGSSTDTQYF. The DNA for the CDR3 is TGTGCCGTGCCGACAGGATCTAGCACAGATACGCAGTATTTT. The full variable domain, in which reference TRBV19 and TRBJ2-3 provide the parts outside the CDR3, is DGGITQSPKYLFRKEGQNVTLSCEQNLNHDAMYWYRQDPGQGLRLIYYSQIVNDFQKGDIAEGYSVSREKKESFPLTVTSAQKNPTAFYLCAVPTGSSTDTQYFGPGTRLTVL.

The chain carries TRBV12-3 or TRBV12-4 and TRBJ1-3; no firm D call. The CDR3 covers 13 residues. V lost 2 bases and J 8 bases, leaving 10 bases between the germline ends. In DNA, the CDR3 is TGTGCCAGCAGTTTAAACGCCGCGGACACCATATATTTT. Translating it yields CASSLNAADTIYF.

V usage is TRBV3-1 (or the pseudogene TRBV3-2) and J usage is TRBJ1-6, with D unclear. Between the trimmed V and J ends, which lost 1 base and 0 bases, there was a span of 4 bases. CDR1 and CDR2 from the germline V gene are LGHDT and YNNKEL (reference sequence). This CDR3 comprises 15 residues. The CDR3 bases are TGTGCCAGCAGCCAAGTGAGCTCCTATAATTCACCCCTCCACTTT. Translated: CASSQVSSYNSPLHF.

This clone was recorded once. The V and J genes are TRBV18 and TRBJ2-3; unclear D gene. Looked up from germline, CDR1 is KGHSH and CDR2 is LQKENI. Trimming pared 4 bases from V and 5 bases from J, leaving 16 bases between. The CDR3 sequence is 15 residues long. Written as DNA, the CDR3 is TGTGCCAGCTCACGAGTAGCTAGTTCTAAAGATACGCAGTATTTT. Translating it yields CASSRVASSKDTQYF. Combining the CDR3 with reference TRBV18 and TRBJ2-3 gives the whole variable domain NAGVMQNPRHLVRRRGQEARLRCSPMKGHSHVYWYRQLPEEGLKFMVYLQKENIIDESGMPKERFSAEFPKEGPSILRIQQVVRGDSAAYFCASSRVASSKDTQYFGPGTRLTVL.

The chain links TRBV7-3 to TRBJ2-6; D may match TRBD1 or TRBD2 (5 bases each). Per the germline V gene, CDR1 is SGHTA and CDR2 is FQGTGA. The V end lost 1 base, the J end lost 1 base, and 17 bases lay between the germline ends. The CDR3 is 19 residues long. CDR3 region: CASSLIVGSGGSGANVLTF. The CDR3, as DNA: TGTGCCAGCAGCTTAATAGTCGGTAGTGGGGGTTCTGGGGCCAACGTCCTGACTTTC.

This CDR3 reads CASSQDLGFYEQYF. Here the CDR3 DNA reads TGTGCCAGCAGCCAAGACCTGGGGTTCTACGAGCAGTACTTC. The V call is TRBV3-1 (or the pseudogene TRBV3-2), the J call TRBJ2-7; D is ambiguous. In germline, CDR1 is LGHDT, CDR2 YNNKEL (reference sequence). This CDR3 contains 14 residues. The ends were cut back, 0 bases at V and 3 bases at J, with 9 bases in the middle.

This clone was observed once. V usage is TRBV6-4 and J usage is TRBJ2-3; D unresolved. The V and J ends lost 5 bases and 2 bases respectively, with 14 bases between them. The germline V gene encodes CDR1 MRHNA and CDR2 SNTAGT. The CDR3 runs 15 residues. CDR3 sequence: CASSPSGNPTDTQYF. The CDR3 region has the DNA TGTGCCAGCAGTCCCTCCGGAAACCCCACAGATACGCAGTATTTT.

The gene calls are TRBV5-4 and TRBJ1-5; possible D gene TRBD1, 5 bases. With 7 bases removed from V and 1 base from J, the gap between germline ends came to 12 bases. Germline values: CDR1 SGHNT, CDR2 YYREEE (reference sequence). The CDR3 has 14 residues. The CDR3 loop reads CASWDQGSNQPQHF. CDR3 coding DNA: TGTGCCAGCTGGGACCAAGGGAGCAATCAGCCCCAGCATTTT.